The 22 T cell receptor beta chains presented below share a single source sample, sequenced in a study of OX40 agonist ivuxolimab in advanced cancers. Measured with immunoSEQ multiplex PCR; TCRdb has only the in-frame clones, and not every one. In the table there are 40,000 to 50,000 clones, around 81% of which are singletons. This sample comprised CD4+ or CD8+ T cells sorted from blood, obtained in a trial of the OX40 agonist ivuxolimab. Receptors originate from an adult with an advanced solid tumor such as melanoma, head and neck, liver or kidney cancer.

The chain uses TRBV7-9 and TRBJ2-1; D call uncertain. Per germline, CDR1 SEHNR and CDR2 FQNEAQ (reference sequence). The ends were cut back, 0 bases at V and 10 bases at J, with 4 bases in the middle. This CDR3 spans 11 amino acids. CDR3 sequence reads: CASSLAPEQFF. In DNA form, the CDR3 reads TGTGCCAGCAGCTTAGCGCCCGAGCAGTTCTTC.

V is TRBV6-6 and J is TRBJ2-7; D gene unclear. The CDR3 runs to 14 residues. V was cut by 8 bases and J by 0 bases, with 14 bases left in between. Germline-derived CDR1 and CDR2 are MNHNY and SVGAGI (reference sequence). CDR3 residues: CASEDSAFSYEQYF. The CDR3 region has the DNA TGTGCCAGCGAAGATTCAGCGTTCTCCTACGAGCAGTACTTC.

The chain carries TRBV28 and TRBJ2-7, with a tentative D call TRBD2 (6 bases). Per the germline V gene, CDR1 is MDHEN and CDR2 is SYDVKM. The CDR3 extends over 14 amino acids. Trimming stripped 10 bases from V and 3 bases from J, with 19 bases between. CDR3 bases: TGTGCCACCGAGGCGCGGGACGGCAGCTACGAGCAGTACTTC. Translation: CATEARDGSYEQYF.

To note about this clone: At one boundary the junction diverges from the germline segment, which might be a read error. The V call is TRBV2, the J call TRBJ2-1; 16 nucleotides agree with TRBD2. Germline CDR1 and CDR2: SNHLY and FYNNEI. This CDR3 has 14 residues. The CDR3 DNA is TGTGCCACCAGTCCCGGGACTAGCGGGGGGGGTCAGTTCTTC. It encodes CATSPGTSGGGQFF.

This clone was detected only once. The chain links TRBV11-3 to TRBJ2-5; TRBD2 might be the D (6 bases). The V and J ends lost 1 base and 7 bases respectively, with 13 bases between them. The CDR3 loop spans 14 amino acids. Looked up from germline, CDR1 is SGHNT and CDR2 is YENEEA. The CDR3 is CASSLVALGGTQYF. Here the CDR3 DNA reads TGTGCCAGCAGCTTAGTGGCCCTGGGGGGGACCCAGTACTTC.

The chain joins TRBV7-9 to TRBJ1-5; TRBD1 matches 8 bases. V lost 5 bases, J lost 2 bases, and 2 bases stayed unmatched. This CDR3 is built from 14 residues. Germline V CDR1 and CDR2: SEHNR, FQNEAQ (reference sequence). CDR3 region: CASSQTGGNQPQHF. The DNA of the CDR3 is TGTGCCAGCAGCCAGACAGGGGGCAATCAGCCCCAGCATTTT.

The gene calls are TRBV6-5 and TRBJ2-4, with D unclear. There are 15 residues in the CDR3. Germline V lookup: CDR1 MNHEY, CDR2 SVGAGI. Deletions cut 0 bases from V and 0 bases from J, with 6 bases between. CDR3 nucleotide sequence: TGTGCCAGCAGTTACTCGACCAGAGCCAAAAACATTCAGTACTTC. This translates into CASSYSTRAKNIQYF.

This clone came up a few times. The chain is built from TRBV10-3 and TRBJ2-1, with 11 bases matching TRBD2. The CDR3 consists of 15 residues. V shed 2 bases and J 7 bases; nucleotides not matched to a gene: 4. Germline CDR1 ENHRY, CDR2 SYGVKD. The CDR3 DNA reads TGTGCCATCAGTGAGGAGGCTAGCGGGAGGAATGAGCAGTTCTTC. Translating gives CAISEEASGRNEQFF.

The chain is built from TRBV29-1 and TRBJ1-2; D perhaps matches TRBD1 (5 bases). This CDR3 comprises 13 residues. V was shortened by 7 bases and J by 8 bases, with 20 bases between the two germline ends. Germline CDR1 and CDR2: SQVTM and ANQGSEA. The CDR3, as DNA: TGCAGCGCTGCTCCAGTGGGGCTAGGAGGCTACACCTTC. Encoded protein: CSAAPVGLGGYTF.

The chain combines TRBV14 with TRBJ2-3; 13 bases line up with TRBD2. Trimming cost V 0 bases and J 6 bases; bases outside gene matches: 12. Germline V gene lookup returns CDR1 SGHDN and CDR2 FVKESK. CDR3 length equals 19 residues. In nucleotides, the CDR3 is TGTGCCAGCAGCCAAGATCGACGGACTAGCGGGAGAGTTGCCGATACGCAGTATTTT. Amino acids: CASSQDRRTSGRVADTQYF. Looking up the rest from reference TRBV14 and TRBJ2-3 gives the full variable domain: EAGVTQFPSHSVIEKGQTVTLRCDPISGHDNLYWYRRVMGKEIKFLLHFVKESKQDESGMPNNRFLAERTGGTYSTLKVQPAELEDSGVYFCASSQDRRTSGRVADTQYFGPGTRLTVL.

The CDR3 DNA reads as TGTGCCAGCAGCTTTCGCGTAGGAGAGACCCAGTACTTC. Translating gives CASSFRVGETQYF. The J gene is TRBJ2-5, the V gene TRBV5-5, with no clear D. Germline CDR1 SGHKS, CDR2 YYEKEE (reference sequence). The ends were cut back, 2 bases at V and 4 bases at J, with 9 bases in the middle. The CDR3 runs to 13 residues. Variable domain in full (rest from reference TRBV5-5 and TRBJ2-5): DAGVTQSPTHLIKTRGQQVTLRCSPISGHKSVSWYQQVLGQGPQFIFQYYEKEERGRGNFPDRFSARQFPNYSSELNVNALLLGDSALYLCASSFRVGETQYFGPGTRLLVL.

This sequence joins TRBV19 and TRBJ1-5; TRBD1 agrees at 9 bases. Germline V CDR1 and CDR2: LNHDA, SQIVND (reference sequence). The CDR3 has 14 residues. V was pared by 4 bases and J by 7 bases, with 5 bases of the junction left unmatched. CDR3 DNA: TGTGCCAGTAGTAAACAGGGGGCACGGCAGCCCCAGCATTTT. Translation gives CASSKQGARQPQHF. The variable domain in full, with the rest retrieved from reference TRBV19 and TRBJ1-5, is DGGITQSPKYLFRKEGQNVTLSCEQNLNHDAMYWYRQDPGQGLRLIYYSQIVNDFQKGDIAEGYSVSREKKESFPLTVTSAQKNPTAFYLCASSKQGARQPQHFGDGTRLSIL.

The rearrangement joins TRBV5-6 to TRBJ1-2, with TRBD1 matching over 9 bases. Germline V CDR1 and CDR2: SGHDT, YYEEEE. The V and J ends lost 3 bases and 4 bases, in that order; junction bases with no gene match: 4. The CDR3 is made up of 14 amino acids. The CDR3 coding sequence is TGTGCCAGCAGCTCCCCGACAGGGGGCTATGGCTACACCTTC. As protein: CASSSPTGGYGYTF.

The V and J genes are TRBV19 and TRBJ2-3; D is uncertain. The V end was cut by 3 bases, the J end by 7 bases, with 5 bases between. The CDR3 has 11 amino acids. CDR1 and CDR2 (germline): LNHDA, SQIVND (reference sequence). CDR3 DNA sequence: TGTGCCAGTAGTATTCTTAATACGCAGTATTTT. This translates into CASSILNTQYF.

This CDR3 is CASSFTPIGTGTTDTQYF. Written as DNA, the CDR3 is TGCGCCAGCAGCTTCACCCCCATCGGGACAGGGACCACAGATACGCAGTATTTT. The rearrangement joins TRBV5-1 to TRBJ2-3; 9 bases align to TRBD1. Per germline, CDR1 SGHRS and CDR2 YFSETQ. The CDR3 is made up of 18 amino acids. J gave up 2 bases and V 2 bases, and 12 bases lay outside the gene matches.

V and J are TRBV30 and TRBJ2-2, with a weak D call TRBD1 (6 bases). The CDR3 length is 15 residues. Per the germline V gene, CDR1 is GTSNPN and CDR2 is SVGIG (reference sequence). Trimming shortened V by 0 bases and J by 3 bases, and 11 bases separated the two germline ends. Here the CDR3 DNA reads TGTGCCTGGAGTGTACCCAGGACAGACACCGGGGAGCTGTTTTTT. Amino acid sequence: CAWSVPRTDTGELFF.

This clone occurred once. The J gene is TRBJ2-2, the V gene TRBV7-8, with D unresolved. V lost 1 base to trimming and J lost 4 bases, with 22 bases between them. Germline V gene lookup returns CDR1 SGHVS and CDR2 FQNEAQ. This CDR3 comprises 19 residues. CDR3 bases: TGTGCCAGCAGCTTAGTAGGGCGGTATAGCTTCTTGGGCACCGGGGAGCTGTTTTTT. Amino acids: CASSLVGRYSFLGTGELFF.

The chain recombines TRBV18 with TRBJ2-5; 12 bases line up with TRBD1. TRBJ2-7 explains the end of the DNA better; the J call may be wrong. From germline, CDR1 is KGHSH and CDR2 LQKENI. The CDR3 sequence is 14 residues long. The CDR3 here is CASSRDRGPYEQYF. DNA for the CDR3: TGTGCCAGCTCCCGGGACAGGGGGCCCTACGAGCAGTACTTC.

This chain joins TRBV5-1 and TRBJ2-5; D is possibly TRBD2 (6 bases). V lost 0 bases to trimming and J lost 3 bases, with 9 bases between them. The V gene's germline CDR1 is SGHRS and CDR2 YFSETQ. This CDR3 has 14 amino acids. The CDR3 spells CASSLAGVEETQYF. The CDR3 nucleotides read TGCGCCAGCAGCTTGGCGGGGGTTGAAGAGACCCAGTACTTC.

The chain uses TRBV19 and TRBJ2-1, with TRBD1 as a possible D gene (5 bases). This CDR3 has 15 amino acids. Germline V lookup: CDR1 LNHDA, CDR2 SQIVND (reference sequence). Trimming stripped 8 bases from V and 1 base from J, with 15 bases between. The CDR3 bases are TGTGCCAGTGGTAGGGGTACTCTTTCCTACAATGAGCAGTTCTTC. It encodes CASGRGTLSYNEQFF.

The chain has TRBV11-2 and TRBJ2-3; D is unresolved. Germline lookup yields CDR1 SGHAT and CDR2 FQNNGV. The CDR3 covers 15 residues. V was pared by 1 base and J by 4 bases, with 12 bases between. The CDR3 bases are TGTGCCAGCAGCTTAGGCCGGGCCTTCTCAGATACGCAGTATTTT. As protein: CASSLGRAFSDTQYF.

This chain uses TRBV11-3 with TRBJ2-1, with D possibly matching TRBD2 (5 bases). With 5 bases removed from V and 1 base from J, the gap between germline ends came to 12 bases. In germline, CDR1 is SGHNT, CDR2 YENEEA. This CDR3 has 15 amino acids. The CDR3 DNA reads TGTGCCAGCAGCCGGAGGAGTTTATCCTACAATGAGCAGTTCTTC. This gives the protein CASSRRSLSYNEQFF.